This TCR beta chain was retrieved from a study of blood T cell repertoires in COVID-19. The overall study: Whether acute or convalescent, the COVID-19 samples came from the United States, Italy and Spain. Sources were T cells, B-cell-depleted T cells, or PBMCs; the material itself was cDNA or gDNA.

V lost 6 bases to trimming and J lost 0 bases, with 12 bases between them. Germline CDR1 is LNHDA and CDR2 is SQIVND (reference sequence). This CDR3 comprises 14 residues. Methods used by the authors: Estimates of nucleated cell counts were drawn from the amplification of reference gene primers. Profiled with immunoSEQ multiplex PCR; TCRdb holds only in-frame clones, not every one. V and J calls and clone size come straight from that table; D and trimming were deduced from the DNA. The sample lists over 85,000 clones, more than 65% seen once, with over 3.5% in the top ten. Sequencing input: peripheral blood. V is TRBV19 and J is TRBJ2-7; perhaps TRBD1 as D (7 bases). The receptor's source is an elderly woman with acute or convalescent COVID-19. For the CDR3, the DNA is TGTGCCAGTAGCAGGGGGACTTCCTCCTACGAGCAGTACTTC. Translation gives CASSRGTSSYEQYF. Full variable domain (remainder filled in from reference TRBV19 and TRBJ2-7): DGGITQSPKYLFRKEGQNVTLSCEQNLNHDAMYWYRQDPGQGLRLIYYSQIVNDFQKGDIAEGYSVSREKKESFPLTVTSAQKNPTAFYLCASSRGTSSYEQYFGPGTRLTVT.